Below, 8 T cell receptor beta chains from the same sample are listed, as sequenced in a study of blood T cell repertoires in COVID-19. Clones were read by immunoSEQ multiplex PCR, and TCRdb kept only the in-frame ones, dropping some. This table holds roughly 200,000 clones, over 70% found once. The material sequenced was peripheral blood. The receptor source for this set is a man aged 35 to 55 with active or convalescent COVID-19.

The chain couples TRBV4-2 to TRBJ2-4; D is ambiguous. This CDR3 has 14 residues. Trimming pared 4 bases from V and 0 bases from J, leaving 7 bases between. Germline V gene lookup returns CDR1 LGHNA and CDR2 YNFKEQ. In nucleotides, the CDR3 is TGTGCCAGCAGCCGTATACTAGCCAAAAACATTCAGTACTTC. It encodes CASSRILAKNIQYF.

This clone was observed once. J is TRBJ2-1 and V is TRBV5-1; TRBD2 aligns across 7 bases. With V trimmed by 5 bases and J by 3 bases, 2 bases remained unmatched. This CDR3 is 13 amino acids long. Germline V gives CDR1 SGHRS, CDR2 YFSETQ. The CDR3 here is CASSLADYNEQFF. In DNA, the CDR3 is TGCGCCAGCAGTCTAGCGGACTACAATGAGCAGTTCTTC.

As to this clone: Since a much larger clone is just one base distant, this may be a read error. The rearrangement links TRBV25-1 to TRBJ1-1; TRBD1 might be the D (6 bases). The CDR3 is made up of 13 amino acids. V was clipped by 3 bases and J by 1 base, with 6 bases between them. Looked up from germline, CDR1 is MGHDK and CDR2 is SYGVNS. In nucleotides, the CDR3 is TGTGCCAGCAGTGACAGGGGGAACACTGAAGCTTTCTTT. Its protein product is CASSDRGNTEAFF.

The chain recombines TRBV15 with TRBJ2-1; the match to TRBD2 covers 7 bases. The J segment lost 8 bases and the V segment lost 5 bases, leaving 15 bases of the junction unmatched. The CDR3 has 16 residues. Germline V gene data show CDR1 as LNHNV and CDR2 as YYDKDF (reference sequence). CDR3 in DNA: TGTGCCACCAGCCCCGGCCGCGCGGGAGTGATAGATGAGCAGTTCTTC. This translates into CATSPGRAGVIDEQFF.

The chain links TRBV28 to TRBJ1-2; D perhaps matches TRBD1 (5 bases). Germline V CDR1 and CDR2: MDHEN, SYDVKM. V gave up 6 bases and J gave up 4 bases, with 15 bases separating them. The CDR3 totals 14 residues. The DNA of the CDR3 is TGTGCCAGCAGCCCACAGGACCCCGCCTATGGCTACACCTTC. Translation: CASSPQDPAYGYTF.

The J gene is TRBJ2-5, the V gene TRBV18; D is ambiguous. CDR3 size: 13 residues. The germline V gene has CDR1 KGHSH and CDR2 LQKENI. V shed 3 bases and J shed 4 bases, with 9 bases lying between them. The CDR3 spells CASSPLRVETQYF. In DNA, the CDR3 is TGTGCCAGCTCACCGCTACGGGTAGAGACCCAGTACTTC. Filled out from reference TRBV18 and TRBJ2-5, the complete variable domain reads NAGVMQNPRHLVRRRGQEARLRCSPMKGHSHVYWYRQLPEEGLKFMVYLQKENIIDESGMPKERFSAEFPKEGPSILRIQQVVRGDSAAYFCASSPLRVETQYFGPGTRLLVL.

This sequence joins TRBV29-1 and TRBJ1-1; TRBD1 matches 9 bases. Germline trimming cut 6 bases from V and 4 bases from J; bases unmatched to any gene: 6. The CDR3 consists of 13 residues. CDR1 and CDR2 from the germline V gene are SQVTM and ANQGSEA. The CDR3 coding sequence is TGCAGCGTCGGACAGGGGTTGGGCACTGAAGCTTTCTTT. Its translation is CSVGQGLGTEAFF.

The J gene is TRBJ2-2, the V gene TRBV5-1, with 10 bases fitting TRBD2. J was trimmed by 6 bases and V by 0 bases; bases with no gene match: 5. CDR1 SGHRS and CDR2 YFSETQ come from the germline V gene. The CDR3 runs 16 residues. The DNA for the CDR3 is TGCGCCAGCAGCTTGGAGGCTAGCGGGAGCGCCGGGGAGCTGTTTTTT. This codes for CASSLEASGSAGELFF. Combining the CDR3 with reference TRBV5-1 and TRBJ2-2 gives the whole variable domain KAGVTQTPRYLIKTRGQQVTLSCSPISGHRSVSWYQQTPGQGLQFLFEYFSETQRNKGNFPGRFSGRQFSNSRSEMNVSTLELGDSALYLCASSLEASGSAGELFFGEGSRLTVL.